This T cell receptor (beta chain) stems from a study of CD8+ T cells in alopecia areata. Trimming took off 6 bases at V and 5 bases at J, with 19 bases between the two ends. This CDR3 region has 15 residues. Germline-derived CDR1 and CDR2 are MDHEN and SYDVKM. In regard to this clone: Antigen unknown.

The study team obtained lesional scalp punch biopsies and peripheral blood from alopecia areata patients. PBMCs yielded sorted CD4+ and CD8+ T cells. It was cDNA, reverse transcribed from extracted RNA, that served as the sequencing template. Produced via immunoSEQ multiplex PCR; TCRdb's table is partial and in-frame only. The repertoire holds about 23,000 clones, roughly half seen once, with around 29% in the top ten. General study results and limits: Across lesional scalp, and particularly alopecia totalis/universalis, clonality surpassed that of normal scalp. Scalp sample data also include resident alphabeta T cells from normal skin.

The source is a human donor with alopecia areata. The material sequenced was NKG2D-high CD8+ T cells sorted from blood. The chain combines TRBV28 with TRBJ2-5; weak D call: TRBD2 (5 bases). The CDR3: CASRFIPLPGETQYF. The DNA of the CDR3 is TGTGCCAGCAGATTTATACCCCTACCGGGGGAGACCCAGTACTTC.